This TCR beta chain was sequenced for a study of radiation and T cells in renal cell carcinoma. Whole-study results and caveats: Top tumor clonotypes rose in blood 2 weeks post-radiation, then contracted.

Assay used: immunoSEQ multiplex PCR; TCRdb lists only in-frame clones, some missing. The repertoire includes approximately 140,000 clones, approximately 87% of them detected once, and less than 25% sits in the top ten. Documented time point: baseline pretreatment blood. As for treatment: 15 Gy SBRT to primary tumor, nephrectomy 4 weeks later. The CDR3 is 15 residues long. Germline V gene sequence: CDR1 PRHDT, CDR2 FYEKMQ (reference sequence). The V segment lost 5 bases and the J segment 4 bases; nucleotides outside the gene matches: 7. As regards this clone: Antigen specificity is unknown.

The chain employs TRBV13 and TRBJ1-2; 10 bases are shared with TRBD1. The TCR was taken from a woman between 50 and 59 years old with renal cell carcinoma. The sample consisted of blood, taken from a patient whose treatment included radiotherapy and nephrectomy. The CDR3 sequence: CASSITTGGPYGYTF. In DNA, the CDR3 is TGTGCCAGCAGCATTACGACAGGGGGCCCCTATGGCTACACCTTC.